Sequencing of this TCR beta chain was carried out in a study of blood T cell repertoires in COVID-19. The assay was immunoSEQ multiplex PCR, and TCRdb's table has in-frame clones only and misses some. The sample holds approximately 150,000 clones, 75% to 90% seen once. The source of this sequence is a man aged 45-60 years with active or convalescent COVID-19. Sequencing was carried out using peripheral blood.

CDR3 residues: CASRTGQRPNYEQYF. In DNA, the CDR3 is TGTGCCAGCAGGACGGGACAACGTCCCAACTACGAGCAGTACTTC. The gene calls are TRBV5-6 and TRBJ2-7; TRBD1 might be the D (6 bases). CDR1 and CDR2 from the germline V gene are SGHDT and YYEEEE. This CDR3 is built from 15 residues. Trimming took off 5 bases at V and 3 bases at J, with 18 bases between the two ends. The full variable domain, its missing parts supplied by reference TRBV5-6 and TRBJ2-7, is DAGVTQSPTHLIKTRGQQVTLRCSPKSGHDTVSWYQQALGQGPQFIFQYYEEEERQRGNFPDRFSGHQFPNYSSELNVNALLLGDSALYLCASRTGQRPNYEQYFGPGTRLTVT.